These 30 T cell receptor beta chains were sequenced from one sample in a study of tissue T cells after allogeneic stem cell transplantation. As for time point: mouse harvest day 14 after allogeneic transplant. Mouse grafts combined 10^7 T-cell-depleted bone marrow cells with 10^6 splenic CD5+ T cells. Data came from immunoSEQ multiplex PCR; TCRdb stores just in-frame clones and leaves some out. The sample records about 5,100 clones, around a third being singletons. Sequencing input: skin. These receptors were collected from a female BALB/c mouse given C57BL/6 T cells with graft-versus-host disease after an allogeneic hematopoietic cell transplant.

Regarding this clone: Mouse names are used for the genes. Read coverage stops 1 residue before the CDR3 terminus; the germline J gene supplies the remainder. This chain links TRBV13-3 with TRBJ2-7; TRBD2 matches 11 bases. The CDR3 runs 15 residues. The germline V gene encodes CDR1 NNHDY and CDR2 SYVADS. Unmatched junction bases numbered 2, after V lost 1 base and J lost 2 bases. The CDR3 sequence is CASSDRGLGAYEQYF. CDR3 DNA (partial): TGTGCCAGCAGTGATAGGGGACTGGGGGCCTATGAACAGTAC.

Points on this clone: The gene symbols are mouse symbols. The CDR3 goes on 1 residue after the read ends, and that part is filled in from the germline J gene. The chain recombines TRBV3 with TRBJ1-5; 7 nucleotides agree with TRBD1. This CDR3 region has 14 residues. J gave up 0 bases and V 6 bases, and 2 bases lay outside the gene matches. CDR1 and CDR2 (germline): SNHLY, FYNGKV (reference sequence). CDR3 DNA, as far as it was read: TGTGCCAGCAGTCGGGACAGTAACAACCAGGCTCCGCTT. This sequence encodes CASSRDSNNQAPL. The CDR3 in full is CASSRDSNNQAPLF.

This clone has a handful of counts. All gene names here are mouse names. Partial CDR3 DNA: TGCACCTGCAGTGCAGTGGGGGGGCGGGGTGCAGAAACGCTGTAT. This gives the protein CTCSAVGGRGAETLY. The whole CDR3 sequence is CTCSAVGGRGAETLYF. The V gene is TRBV1, the J gene TRBJ2-3; TRBD2 agrees at 9 bases. The DNA ends 1 residue before the CDR3 does, and the rest of the CDR3 is filled in from the germline J gene. CDR1 is NSQYPW and CDR2 is LRSPGD in the germline V gene (reference sequence). J was trimmed by 1 base and V by 1 base; bases with no gene match: 3. The CDR3 is 16 residues long.

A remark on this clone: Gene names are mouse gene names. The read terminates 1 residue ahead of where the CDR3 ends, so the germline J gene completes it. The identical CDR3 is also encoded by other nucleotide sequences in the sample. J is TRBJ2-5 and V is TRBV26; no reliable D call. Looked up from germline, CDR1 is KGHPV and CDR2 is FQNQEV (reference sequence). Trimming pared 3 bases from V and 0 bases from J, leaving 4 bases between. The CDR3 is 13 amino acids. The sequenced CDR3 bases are TGTGCCAGCAGTCTAGGCAACCAAGACACCCAGTAC. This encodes CASSLGNQDTQY. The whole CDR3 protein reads CASSLGNQDTQYF.

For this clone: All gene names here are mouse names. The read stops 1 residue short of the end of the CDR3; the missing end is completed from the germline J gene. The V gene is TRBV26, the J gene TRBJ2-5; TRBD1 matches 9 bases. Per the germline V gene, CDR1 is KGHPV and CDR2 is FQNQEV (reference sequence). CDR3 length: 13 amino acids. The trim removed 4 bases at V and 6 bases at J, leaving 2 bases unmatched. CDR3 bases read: TGTGCCAGCAGTCGAGGACAGGGGGACACCCAGTAC. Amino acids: CASSRGQGDTQY. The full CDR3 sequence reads CASSRGQGDTQYF.

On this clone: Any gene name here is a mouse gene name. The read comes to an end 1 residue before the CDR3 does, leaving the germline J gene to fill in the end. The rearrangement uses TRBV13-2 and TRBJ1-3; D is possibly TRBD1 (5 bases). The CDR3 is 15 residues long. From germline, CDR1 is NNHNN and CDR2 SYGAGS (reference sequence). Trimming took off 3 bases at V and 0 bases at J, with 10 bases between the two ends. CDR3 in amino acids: CASGGRQNSGNTLYF. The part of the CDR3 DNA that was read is TGTGCCAGCGGTGGCAGACAGAATTCTGGAAATACGCTCTAT.

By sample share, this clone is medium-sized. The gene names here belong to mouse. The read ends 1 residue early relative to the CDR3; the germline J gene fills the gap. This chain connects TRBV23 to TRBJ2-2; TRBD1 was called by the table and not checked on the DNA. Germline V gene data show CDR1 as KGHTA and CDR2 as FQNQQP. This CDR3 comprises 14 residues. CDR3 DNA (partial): TGCTCCAGCAGTCCACAGGGGAGCACCGGGCAGCTCTAC. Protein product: CSSSPQGSTGQLY. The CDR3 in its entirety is CSSSPQGSTGQLYF.

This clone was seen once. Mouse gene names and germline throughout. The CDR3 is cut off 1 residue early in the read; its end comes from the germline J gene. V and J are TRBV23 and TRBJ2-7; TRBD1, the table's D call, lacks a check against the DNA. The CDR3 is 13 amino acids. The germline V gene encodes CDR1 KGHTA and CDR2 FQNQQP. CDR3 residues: CSSSLQSSYEQYF. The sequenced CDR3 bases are TGCTCCAGCAGTCTTCAAAGCTCCTATGAACAGTAC. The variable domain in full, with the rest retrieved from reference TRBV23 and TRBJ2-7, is DAAVTQKPRYLIKMKGQEAEMKCIPEKGHTAVFWYQQKQSKELKFLIYFQNQQPLDQIDMVKERFSAVCPSSSLCSLGIRTCEAEDSALYLCSSSLQSSYEQYFGPGTRLTVL.

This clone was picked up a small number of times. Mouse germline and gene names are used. CDR3 bases read: TGTGCCAGCAGCCCTTGGACAGGTCCCTATTCTGGAAATACGCTCTAT. As protein: CASSPWTGPYSGNTLY. The entire CDR3 protein is CASSPWTGPYSGNTLYF. The chain couples TRBV3 to TRBJ1-3; 7 nucleotides match TRBD1. The CDR3 end lies 1 residue beyond the end of the read and is filled in from the germline J gene. Germline CDR1 and CDR2: SNHLY and FYNGKV (reference sequence). The CDR3 has 17 amino acids. Germline trimming cut 5 bases from V and 0 bases from J; bases unmatched to any gene: 10.

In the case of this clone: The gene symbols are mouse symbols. CDR3 region: CAWNSDWGDEQYF. The sequenced CDR3 bases are TGTGCCTGGAACTCGGACTGGGGGGATGAACAGTAC. The V gene is TRBV31, the J gene TRBJ2-7; 11 bases match TRBD2. The read halts 1 residue ahead of the CDR3 end, with the missing end drawn from the germline J gene. V trimming: 4 bases; J trimming: 5 bases; junction bases outside the gene matches: 4. This CDR3 is built from 13 residues. Germline V gene lookup returns CDR1 GKSSPN and CDR2 SITVG.

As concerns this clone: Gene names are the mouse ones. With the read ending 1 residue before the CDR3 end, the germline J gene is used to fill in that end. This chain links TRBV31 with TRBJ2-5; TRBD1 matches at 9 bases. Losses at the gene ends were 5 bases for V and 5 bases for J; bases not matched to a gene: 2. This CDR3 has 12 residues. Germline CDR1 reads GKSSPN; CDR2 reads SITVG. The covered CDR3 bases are TGTGCCTGGGACAGGGGGGGAGACACCCAGTAC. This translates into CAWDRGGDTQY. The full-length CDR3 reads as CAWDRGGDTQYF.

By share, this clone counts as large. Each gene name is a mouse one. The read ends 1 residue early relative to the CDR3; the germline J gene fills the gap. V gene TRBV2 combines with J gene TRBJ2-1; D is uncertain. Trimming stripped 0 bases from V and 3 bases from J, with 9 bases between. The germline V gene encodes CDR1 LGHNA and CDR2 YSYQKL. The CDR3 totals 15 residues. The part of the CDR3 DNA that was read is TGTGCCAGCAGCCAAGAAGTGCAGACCTATGCTGAGCAGTTC. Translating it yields CASSQEVQTYAEQF. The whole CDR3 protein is CASSQEVQTYAEQFF.

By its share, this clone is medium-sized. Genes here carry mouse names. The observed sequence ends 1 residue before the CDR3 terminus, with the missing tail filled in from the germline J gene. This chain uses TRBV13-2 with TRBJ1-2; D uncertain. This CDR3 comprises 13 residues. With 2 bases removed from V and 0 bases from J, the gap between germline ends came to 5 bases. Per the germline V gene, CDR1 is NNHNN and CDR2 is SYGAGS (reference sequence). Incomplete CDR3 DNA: TGTGCCAGCGGTGAACAGTCAAACTCCGACTACACC. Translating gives CASGEQSNSDYT. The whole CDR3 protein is CASGEQSNSDYTF.

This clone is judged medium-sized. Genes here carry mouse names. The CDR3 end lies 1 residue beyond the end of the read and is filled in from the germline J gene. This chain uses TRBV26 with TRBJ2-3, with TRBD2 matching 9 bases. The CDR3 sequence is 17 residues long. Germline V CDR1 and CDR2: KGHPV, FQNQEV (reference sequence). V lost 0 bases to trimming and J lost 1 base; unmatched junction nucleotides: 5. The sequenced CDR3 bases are TGTGCCAGCAGTCTGTCGCCTGGGGGGGTAGGTGCAGAAACGCTGTAT. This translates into CASSLSPGGVGAETLY. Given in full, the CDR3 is CASSLSPGGVGAETLYF. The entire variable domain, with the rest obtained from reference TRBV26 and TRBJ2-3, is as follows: NSKVIQTPRYLVKGQGQKAKMRCIPEKGHPVVFWYQQNKNNEFKFLINFQNQEVLQQIDMTEKRFSAECPSNSPCSLEIQSSEAGDSALYLCASSLSPGGVGAETLYFGSGTRLTVL.

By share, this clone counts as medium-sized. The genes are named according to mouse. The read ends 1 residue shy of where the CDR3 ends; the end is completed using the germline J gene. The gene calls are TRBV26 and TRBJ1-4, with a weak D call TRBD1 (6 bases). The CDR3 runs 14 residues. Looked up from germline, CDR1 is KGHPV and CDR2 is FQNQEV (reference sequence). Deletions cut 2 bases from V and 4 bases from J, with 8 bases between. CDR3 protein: CASSLGGRNERLFF. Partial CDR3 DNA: TGTGCCAGCAGTCTGGGGGGGCGCAACGAAAGATTATTT.

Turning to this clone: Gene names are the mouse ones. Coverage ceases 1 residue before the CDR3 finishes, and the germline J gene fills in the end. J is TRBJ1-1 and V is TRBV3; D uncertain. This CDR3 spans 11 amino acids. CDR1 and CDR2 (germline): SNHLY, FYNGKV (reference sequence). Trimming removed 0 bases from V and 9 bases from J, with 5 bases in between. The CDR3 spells CASSLAGKVFF. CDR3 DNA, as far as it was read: TGTGCCAGCAGCTTAGCAGGGAAAGTCTTC.

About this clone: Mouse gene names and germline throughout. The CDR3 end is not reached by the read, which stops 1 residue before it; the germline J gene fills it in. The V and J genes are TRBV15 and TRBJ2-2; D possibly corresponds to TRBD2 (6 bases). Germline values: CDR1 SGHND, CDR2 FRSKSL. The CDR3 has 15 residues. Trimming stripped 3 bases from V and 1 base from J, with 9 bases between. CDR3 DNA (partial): TGTGCCAGCAGTTTGGGGGGTGGAAACACCGGGCAGCTCTAC. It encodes CASSLGGGNTGQLY. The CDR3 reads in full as CASSLGGGNTGQLYF.

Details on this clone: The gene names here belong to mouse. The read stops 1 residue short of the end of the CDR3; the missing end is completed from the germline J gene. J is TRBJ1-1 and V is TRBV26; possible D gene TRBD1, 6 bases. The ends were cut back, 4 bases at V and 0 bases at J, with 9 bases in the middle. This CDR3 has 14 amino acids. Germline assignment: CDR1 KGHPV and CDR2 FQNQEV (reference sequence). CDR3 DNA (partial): TGTGCCAGCAGTCCGGGACAAGCAAACACAGAAGTCTTC. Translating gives CASSPGQANTEVF. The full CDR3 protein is CASSPGQANTEVFF.

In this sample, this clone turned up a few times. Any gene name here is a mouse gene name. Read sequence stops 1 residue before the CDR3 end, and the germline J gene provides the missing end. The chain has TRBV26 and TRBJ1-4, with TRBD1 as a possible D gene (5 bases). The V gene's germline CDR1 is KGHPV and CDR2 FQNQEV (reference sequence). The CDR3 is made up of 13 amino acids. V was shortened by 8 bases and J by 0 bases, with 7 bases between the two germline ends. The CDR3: CASGQISNERLFF. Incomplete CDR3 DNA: TGTGCCAGCGGACAAATTTCCAACGAAAGATTATTT.

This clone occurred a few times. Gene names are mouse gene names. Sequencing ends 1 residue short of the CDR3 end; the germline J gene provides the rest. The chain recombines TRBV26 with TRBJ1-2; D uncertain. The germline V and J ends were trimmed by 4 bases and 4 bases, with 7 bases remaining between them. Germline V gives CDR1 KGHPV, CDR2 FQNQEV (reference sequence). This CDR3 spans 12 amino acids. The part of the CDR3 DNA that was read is TGTGCCAGCAGTCCCGGGGTCTCCGACTACACC. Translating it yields CASSPGVSDYT. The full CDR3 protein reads CASSPGVSDYTF.

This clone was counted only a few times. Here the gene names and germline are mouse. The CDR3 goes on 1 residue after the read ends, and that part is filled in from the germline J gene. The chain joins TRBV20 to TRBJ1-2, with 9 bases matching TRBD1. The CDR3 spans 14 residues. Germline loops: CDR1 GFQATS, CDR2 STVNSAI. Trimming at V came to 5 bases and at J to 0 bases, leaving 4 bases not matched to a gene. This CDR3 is CGASGQGANSDYTF. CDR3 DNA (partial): TGTGGTGCTTCGGGACAGGGAGCAAACTCCGACTACACC.

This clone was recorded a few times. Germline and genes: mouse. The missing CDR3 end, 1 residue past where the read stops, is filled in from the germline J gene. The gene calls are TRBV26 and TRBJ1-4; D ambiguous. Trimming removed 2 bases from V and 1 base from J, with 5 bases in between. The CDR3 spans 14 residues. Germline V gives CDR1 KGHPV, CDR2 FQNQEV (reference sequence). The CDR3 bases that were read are TGTGCCAGCAGTCTGCCAAATTCCAACGAAAGATTATTT. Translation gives CASSLPNSNERLF. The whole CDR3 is CASSLPNSNERLFF.

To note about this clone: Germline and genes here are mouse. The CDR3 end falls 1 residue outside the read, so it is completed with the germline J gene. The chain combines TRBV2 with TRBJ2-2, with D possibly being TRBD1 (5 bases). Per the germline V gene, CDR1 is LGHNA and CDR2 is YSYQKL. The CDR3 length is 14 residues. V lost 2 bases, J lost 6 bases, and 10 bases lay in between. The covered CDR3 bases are TGTGCCAGCAGCCAATTAGACAGCTCCGGGCAGCTCTAC. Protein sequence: CASSQLDSSGQLY. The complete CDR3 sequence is CASSQLDSSGQLYF.

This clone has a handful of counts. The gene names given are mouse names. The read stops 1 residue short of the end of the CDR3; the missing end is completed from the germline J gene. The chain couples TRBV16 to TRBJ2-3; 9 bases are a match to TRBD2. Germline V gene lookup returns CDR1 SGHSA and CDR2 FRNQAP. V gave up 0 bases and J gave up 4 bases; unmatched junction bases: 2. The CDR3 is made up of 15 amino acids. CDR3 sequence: CASSLDWGGTETLYF. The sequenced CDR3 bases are TGTGCAAGCAGCTTAGACTGGGGGGGGACAGAAACGCTGTAT.

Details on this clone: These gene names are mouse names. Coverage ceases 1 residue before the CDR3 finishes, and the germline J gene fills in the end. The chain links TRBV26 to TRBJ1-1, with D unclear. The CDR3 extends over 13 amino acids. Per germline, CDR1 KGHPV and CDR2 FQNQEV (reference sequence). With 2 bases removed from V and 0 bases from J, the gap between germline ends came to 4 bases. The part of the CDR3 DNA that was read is TGTGCCAGCAGTCTGGAGACAAACACAGAAGTCTTC. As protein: CASSLETNTEVF. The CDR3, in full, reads CASSLETNTEVFF.

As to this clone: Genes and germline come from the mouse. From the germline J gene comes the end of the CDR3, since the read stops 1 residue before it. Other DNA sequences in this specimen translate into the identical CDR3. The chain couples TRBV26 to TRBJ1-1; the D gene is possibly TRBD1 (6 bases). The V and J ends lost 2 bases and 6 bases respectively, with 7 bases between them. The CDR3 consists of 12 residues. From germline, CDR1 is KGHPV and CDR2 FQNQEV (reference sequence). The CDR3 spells CASSLGGPEVFF. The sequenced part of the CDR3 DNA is TGTGCCAGCAGTCTGGGGGGGCCAGAAGTCTTC.

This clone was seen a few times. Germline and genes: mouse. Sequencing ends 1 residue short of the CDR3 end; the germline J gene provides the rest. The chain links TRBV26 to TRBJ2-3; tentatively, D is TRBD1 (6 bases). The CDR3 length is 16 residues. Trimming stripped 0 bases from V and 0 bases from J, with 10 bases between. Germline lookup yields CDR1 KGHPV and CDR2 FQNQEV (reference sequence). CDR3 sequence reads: CASSLSRGSSAETLYF. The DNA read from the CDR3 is TGTGCCAGCAGTCTGTCTAGGGGGTCTAGTGCAGAAACGCTGTAT.

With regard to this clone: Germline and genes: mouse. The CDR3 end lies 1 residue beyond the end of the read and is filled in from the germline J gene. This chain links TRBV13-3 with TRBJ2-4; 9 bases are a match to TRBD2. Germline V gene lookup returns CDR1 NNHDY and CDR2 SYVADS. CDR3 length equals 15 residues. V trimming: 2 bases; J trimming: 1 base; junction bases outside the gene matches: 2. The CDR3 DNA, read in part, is TGTGCCAGCAGTGAGACTGGGGGCCGTCAAAACACCTTGTAC. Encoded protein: CASSETGGRQNTLY. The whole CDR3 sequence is CASSETGGRQNTLYF.

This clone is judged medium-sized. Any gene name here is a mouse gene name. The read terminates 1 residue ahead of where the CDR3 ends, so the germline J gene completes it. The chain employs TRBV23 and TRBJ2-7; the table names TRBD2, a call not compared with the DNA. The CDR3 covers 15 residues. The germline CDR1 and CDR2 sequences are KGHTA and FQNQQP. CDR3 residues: CSSSQSETGGYEQYF. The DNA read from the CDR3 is TGCTCCAGCAGTCAATCCGAGACTGGGGGCTATGAACAGTAC.

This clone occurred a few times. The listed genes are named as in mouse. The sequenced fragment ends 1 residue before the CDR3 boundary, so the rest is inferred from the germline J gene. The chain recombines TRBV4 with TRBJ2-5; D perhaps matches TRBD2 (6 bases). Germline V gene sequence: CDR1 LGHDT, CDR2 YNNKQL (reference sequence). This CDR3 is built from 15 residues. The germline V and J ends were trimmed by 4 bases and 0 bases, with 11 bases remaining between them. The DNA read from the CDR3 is TGTGCCAGCAGCTTTGCTGGGGTTAACCAAGACACCCAGTAC. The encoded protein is CASSFAGVNQDTQY. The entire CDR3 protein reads CASSFAGVNQDTQYF.